Below, 25 T cell receptor beta chains from the same sample are listed, as sequenced in a study of tumor-infiltrating lymphocytes in primary liver carcinoma. TCR beta cDNA came from around 500 ng total RNA, primed with a constant-region primer. A slightly modified ARM-PCR protocol with three nested multiplex PCR rounds produced these TCR beta libraries. Forward primers for TRBV1-TRBV30 and a C-beta reverse primer served the first two PCR rounds, at 10 cycles each. TCRdb reprocessed the multiplex PCR reads with MiXCR, giving one entry per CDR3 protein. Of around 40,000 distinct CDR3 sequences in the sample, around 66% were seen once. Each 20-30 mg portion of unsorted bulk tissue served as the source for co-extraction of RNA and DNA. The sequencing input was liver tumor tissue from sampling region 2. Subset specified: tumor region T2, inferior pole. The source of these receptors is a man aged 40-55 years with primary liver carcinoma and hepatitis B virus infection.

This rearrangement joins TRBV11-1 to TRBJ2-3, with D possibly matching TRBD2 (6 bases). The ends were cut back, 8 bases at V and 10 bases at J, with 25 bases in the middle. The CDR3 length is 15 residues. Germline CDR1 is SGHAT and CDR2 is FQDESV (reference sequence). The CDR3 region is CASGPRGLQSGAQYF. The CDR3 bases are TGTGCCAGCGGCCCGAGGGGACTCCAGAGCGGAGCGCAGTATTTT.

Remarks on this clonotype: The junction shows a germline mismatch at one end, possibly a read error. This rearrangement joins TRBV11-2 to TRBJ2-7, with 8 bases lining up with TRBD1. The germline CDR1 and CDR2 sequences are SGHAT and FQNNGV. This CDR3 comprises 15 residues. The CDR3 DNA reads as TGTGCCAGCAGCTCAGGGGGCGGGCTCCGCTACGAGGAGTACTTC. Translated: CASSSGGGLRYEEYF.

This clonotype was recorded once. This may be a read error, as it is one base from a much larger clone. The chain recombines TRBV7-6 with TRBJ1-1; TRBD1 is a possible D gene (6 bases). This CDR3 contains 14 residues. Trimming left V 2 bases short and J 3 bases short, with 10 bases between. Germline V lookup: CDR1 SGHVS, CDR2 FNYEAQ. The CDR3 protein is CASSLLRGDTEAFF. In DNA form, the CDR3 reads TGTGCCAGCAGCTTACTGAGGGGGGACACTGAAGCTTTCTTT.

This clonotype was observed at least ten times. The chain combines TRBV7-2 with TRBJ2-2; D might be TRBD1 or TRBD2, each matching 5 bases. From germline, CDR1 is SGHTA and CDR2 FQGNSA. V was cut by 5 bases and J by 3 bases, with 13 bases left in between. The CDR3 length is 15 residues. This CDR3 reads CASSGTSSYTGELFF. As DNA, the CDR3 is TGTGCCAGCAGCGGGACGAGTTCGTACACCGGGGAGCTGTTTTTT.

Regarding this clonotype: One end of the junction is discordant with germline, which a read error may explain. J is TRBJ1-1 and V is TRBV6-6, with D unclear. Per germline, CDR1 MNHNY and CDR2 SVGAGI (reference sequence). This CDR3 has 14 residues. The CDR3 DNA reads as TGTGCCAGCAGTTATTTTTCAAGTAACATTGAAGCTTTCTTT. Residues: CASSYFSSNIEAFF.

With respect to this clonotype: The CDR3 does not close with the conserved phenylalanine or tryptophan, likely indicating a read error. The chain has TRBV29-1 and TRBJ2-7; D uncertain. The CDR3 contains 11 residues. Germline V CDR1 and CDR2: SQVTM, ANQGSEA. CDR3 sequence reads: CGVEKGDEQYL. The DNA for the CDR3 is TGCGGCGTCGAAAAAGGTGACGAGCAGTACTTA.

A word on this clonotype: Germline and junction disagree at one end, which may indicate a read error. The chain recombines TRBV6-1 with TRBJ2-1; D possibly matches TRBD1 or TRBD2 (5 bases each). The germline V gene has CDR1 MNHNS and CDR2 SASEGT. The CDR3 runs to 13 residues. This CDR3 is CASSEERGIEEFF. Written as DNA, the CDR3 is TGTGCCAGTAGTGAAGAGAGGGGCATTGAGGAGTTCTTC.

As concerns this clonotype: The CDR3 end shows no conserved phenylalanine or tryptophan, and so a read error is likely. The genes are TRBV10-3 and TRBJ2-5; D perhaps matches TRBD2 (7 bases). CDR1 and CDR2 (germline): ENHRY, SYGVKD. This CDR3 has 14 amino acids. CDR3 region: CTIGGGALQETQYY. For the CDR3, the DNA is TGTACCATCGGAGGGGGGGCCCTACAAGAGACCCAGTACTAC.

Note on this clonotype: A junction boundary mismatches the germline segment, possibly from a read error. This rearrangement joins TRBV5-4 to TRBJ2-7; maybe TRBD2 (6 bases). Germline assignment: CDR1 SGHNT and CDR2 YYREEE (reference sequence). There are 16 residues in the CDR3. The CDR3 bases are TGTGCCAGCAGCTTTGGTCGGGAGAGCCCTCAGGACGACCAGTACTTC. Translated: CASSFGRESPQDDQYF. Drawing the rest from reference TRBV5-4 and TRBJ2-7, the complete variable domain is ETGVTQSPTHLIKTRGQQVTLRCSSQSGHNTVSWYQQALGQGPQFIFQYYREEENGRGNFPPRFSGLQFPNYSSELNVNALELDDSALYLCASSFGRESPQDDQYFGPGTRLTVT.

Note on this clonotype: This is likely a read error, given that the CDR3 carries no conserved phenylalanine or tryptophan at its end. V and J are TRBV11-1 and TRBJ2-4; TRBD2 aligns across 12 bases. Germline V gene sequence: CDR1 SGHAT, CDR2 FQDESV (reference sequence). The length of the CDR3 is 17 residues. The CDR3 region is CASSSPRTSGTNNIQYL. For the CDR3, the DNA is TGTGCCAGCAGCTCTCCCAGGACTAGCGGGACCAATAACATTCAGTACCTC.

As regards this clonotype: Likely a read error: the CDR3 ends without its conserved phenylalanine or tryptophan. This chain connects TRBV11-2 to TRBJ2-1; 9 bases map to TRBD2. This CDR3 has 14 residues. Germline CDR1 SGHAT, CDR2 FQNNGV. CDR3 bases: TGTGCCAGCAGTACTAGCGGGTTCTACATTGAGCAGTTCTCA. Translated, it gives CASSTSGFYIEQFS.

This clonotype was seen once. A read error may explain this, as a much larger clone is one base away. The rearrangement links TRBV9 to TRBJ2-3, with 7 bases identical to TRBD1. The CDR3 is made up of 16 amino acids. The V gene end was trimmed by 4 bases and the J gene end by 2 bases; junction bases not matched to a gene: 10. The V gene's germline CDR1 is SGDLS and CDR2 YYNGEE. The chain's CDR3 is CASSFRIGGLTDTQYF. In DNA form, the CDR3 reads TGTGCCAGCAGCTTCCGGATAGGGGGCCTCACAGATACGCAGTATTTT.

The count of this clonotype is one. The junction does not match germline at one end; this may be a read error. The chain combines TRBV5-6 with TRBJ2-2; 14 nucleotides line up with TRBD2. This CDR3 contains 15 residues. Germline V gene lookup returns CDR1 SGHDT and CDR2 YYEEEE. CDR3 region: CANSRTSGGTGELFF. In DNA form, the CDR3 reads TGTGCCAACAGCCGGACTAGCGGGGGGACCGGGGAGCTGTTTTTT.

The chain joins TRBV28 to TRBJ2-7; D might be TRBD2 (6 bases). Trimming removed 6 bases from V and 6 bases from J, with 18 bases in between. The CDR3 runs to 14 residues. Per the germline V gene, CDR1 is MDHEN and CDR2 is SYDVKM. In DNA, the CDR3 is TGTGCCAGCAGCCCCGGGACTGGTAGATGCGAGCAGTACTTC. Translated: CASSPGTGRCEQYF. The entire variable domain, with the rest obtained from reference TRBV28 and TRBJ2-7, is as follows: DVKVTQSSRYLVKRTGEKVFLECVQDMDHENMFWYRQDPGLGLRLIYFSYDVKMKEKGDIPEGYSVSREKKERFSLILESASTNQTSMYLCASSPGTGRCEQYFGPGTRLTVT.

For this clonotype: A junction boundary mismatches the germline segment, possibly from a read error. This sequence joins TRBV11-2 and TRBJ2-6, with 8 nucleotides matching TRBD1. The CDR3 is 21 residues long. Germline assignment: CDR1 SGHAT and CDR2 FQNNGV. The DNA for the CDR3 is TGTGCCAGCAGCATTGGGGGAGACAGGGGTATTTCCCTCTCTGGGACCAACGTCCTGACTTTC. Its protein product is CASSIGGDRGISLSGTNVLTF.

This clonotype was seen only once. One end of the junction is discordant with germline, which a read error may explain. This chain joins TRBV6-6 and TRBJ2-5, with 15 bases that match TRBD2. There are 15 residues in the CDR3. The germline V gene encodes CDR1 MNHNY and CDR2 SVGAGI (reference sequence). CDR3 coding DNA: TGTGCCACCACCGGACTAGCGGGAGGGAAAGAGATCCAGTACTTC. Its protein is CATTGLAGGKEIQYF.

As concerns this clonotype: An end of the junction differs from the germline gene, which may be a read error. V gene TRBV4-1 combines with J gene TRBJ2-3, with D unresolved. This CDR3 contains 15 residues. CDR1 and CDR2 (germline): MGHRA, YSYEKL. The CDR3 is CTSSQDGRSADTQYF. CDR3 bases: TGCACCAGCAGCCAAGACGGTAGGAGCGCAGATACACAGTATTTT.

This clonotype occurred a few times. One end of the junction is discordant with germline, which a read error may explain. The chain has TRBV5-1 and TRBJ2-1, with TRBD2 matching 10 bases. The germline CDR1 and CDR2 sequences are SGHRS and YFSETQ. The CDR3 is 18 residues long. The CDR3 DNA reads TGCGTCAGCAGCTTTGGATTAGCGGGAGGCGCCGTACAATGGGAGCAGTTCTTC. As protein: CVSSFGLAGGAVQWEQFF.

Concerning this clonotype: One junction end does not reproduce the germline sequence, and a read error may be involved. This chain joins TRBV11-2 and TRBJ2-7; D may be TRBD1 (6 bases). This CDR3 region has 15 residues. Germline CDR1 and CDR2: SGHAT and FQNNGV. CDR3 sequence reads: CASSSGQLYAREQYF. The DNA for the CDR3 is TGTGCAAGCAGTTCCGGACAGCTTTACGCGCGCGAGCAGTACTTT.

This sequence joins TRBV29-1 and TRBJ2-3; D not resolved. The CDR3 sequence is 11 residues long. Trimming took off 4 bases at V and 8 bases at J, with 10 bases between the two ends. Germline-derived CDR1 and CDR2 are SQVTM and ANQGSEA. Here the CDR3 reads CSVGHGVTQYF. DNA for the CDR3: TGCAGCGTTGGGCATGGGGTTACGCAGTATTTT.

This chain uses TRBV2 with TRBJ2-2; 13 bases match TRBD2. The CDR3 runs to 17 residues. After removal of 3 bases from V and 0 bases from J, the junction contained 1 base not matched to a gene. Per germline, CDR1 SNHLY and CDR2 FYNNEI. CDR3 loop: CASSDGTSGTNTGELFF. CDR3 nucleotides: TGTGCCAGCAGTGACGGGACTAGCGGGACGAACACCGGGGAGCTGTTTTTT.

As to this clonotype: The junction does not match germline at one end; this may be a read error. The chain links TRBV10-3 to TRBJ2-3, with 8 bases matching TRBD1. Germline V gene sequence: CDR1 ENHRY, CDR2 SYGVKD. The CDR3 has 15 amino acids. CDR3 sequence: CAISACRGRTDMQYF. CDR3 DNA sequence: TGTGCCATCAGTGCTTGCAGGGGGCGCACAGATATGCAGTATTTT.

On this clonotype itself: At one end the junction does not follow the germline gene, possibly because of a read error. This chain joins TRBV7-2 and TRBJ2-1; 12 bases map to TRBD2. Germline V gene lookup returns CDR1 SGHTA and CDR2 FQGNSA. The CDR3 length is 15 residues. The CDR3 reads CASSRTSGTGDDQFF. The CDR3 nucleotides read TGTGCTAGCAGTCGGACTAGCGGGACGGGCGATGATCAGTTCTTC.

With regard to this clonotype: The CDR3 does not end in the conserved phenylalanine or tryptophan, so this is likely a read error. V and J are TRBV6-2 or TRBV6-3 and TRBJ2-1, with TRBD1 matching 7 bases. The CDR3 extends over 13 amino acids. The trim removed 8 bases at V and 11 bases at J, leaving 12 bases unmatched. Per germline, CDR1 MNHEY and CDR2 SVGEGT. The CDR3 loop reads CASGQVPGGKQFL. CDR3 DNA sequence: TGTGCCAGCGGACAGGTCCCAGGGGGTAAGCAGTTCTTG.

Concerning this clonotype itself: One junction end disagrees with the germline gene, perhaps due to a read error. The rearrangement joins TRBV7-8 to TRBJ2-7, with TRBD1 matching over 8 bases. The CDR3 length is 16 residues. Per the germline V gene, CDR1 is SGHVS and CDR2 is FQNEAQ. Here the CDR3 reads CVSSSVSTGAINEQYF. CDR3 nucleotide sequence: TGTGTCAGCAGTTCCGTCTCGACAGGGGCCATCAACGAGCAGTACTTC.